This TCR beta chain was sequenced in a study of T cells expressing NK-cell markers. From the 5' RACE reads, TCRdb lists one entry per CDR3 protein and no DNA. The specimen's table records some 120,000 distinct CDR3 sequences. The TCR originated in a woman aged 18 to 75 in good health. The sample was blood T cells: a sorted CD56 or NKG2C T cell subset, CD4+ or CD8+ T cells, or bulk PBMC T cells (not recorded which).

The CDR3 protein is CASSLTENQPQHF. The rearrangement joins TRBV19 to TRBJ1-5. The CDR3 extends over 13 amino acids. Germline CDR1 reads LNHDA; CDR2 reads SQIVND (reference sequence).